These T cell receptor beta chains were read from a single sample in a study of blood T cell repertoires in COVID-19. Data came from immunoSEQ multiplex PCR; TCRdb stores just in-frame clones and leaves some out. Of 200,000 to 250,000 clones detected, around 81% appear once; the ten largest clones hold 5.5%. Sequencing was performed on peripheral blood. These receptors all come from a woman in her 70s with acute or convalescent COVID-19. CDR3s include the opening cysteine and the closing phenylalanine or tryptophan. Each record gives: CDR3 protein, J gene, D gene, V gene. D genes are given only for firm matches.

cdr3_aa: CAWSVQTEAFF
j_call: TRBJ1-1
d_call: -
v_call: TRBV30

cdr3_aa: CASSESTSGGNEQFF
j_call: TRBJ2-1
d_call: TRBD2
v_call: TRBV10-1

cdr3_aa: CASSKEGLAASEQFF
j_call: TRBJ2-1
d_call: TRBD2
v_call: TRBV5-1

cdr3_aa: CASSLWGRVGANVLTF
j_call: TRBJ2-6
d_call: -
v_call: TRBV28

cdr3_aa: CASTASGPYEQYF
j_call: TRBJ2-7
d_call: TRBD2
v_call: TRBV12-3/TRBV12-4

cdr3_aa: CASSSGRPSGQPQHF
j_call: TRBJ1-5
d_call: -
v_call: TRBV2

cdr3_aa: CASSVGGSTDTQYF
j_call: TRBJ2-3
d_call: -
v_call: TRBV19

cdr3_aa: CASSIAWDSTGGQHF
j_call: TRBJ1-5
d_call: TRBD1
v_call: TRBV19

cdr3_aa: CASSEARGQGWDQPQHF
j_call: TRBJ1-5
d_call: TRBD1
v_call: TRBV6-1

cdr3_aa: CASSIVRGANNEQFF
j_call: TRBJ2-1
d_call: -
v_call: TRBV19

cdr3_aa: CASGPLAGGNEQFF
j_call: TRBJ2-1
d_call: TRBD2
v_call: TRBV5-1

cdr3_aa: CASSPTDSPAEQFF
j_call: TRBJ2-1
d_call: -
v_call: TRBV5-1

cdr3_aa: CASSQGSGNEQFF
j_call: TRBJ2-1
d_call: -
v_call: TRBV3-1/TRBV3-2

cdr3_aa: CSVNTGGSGNTIYF
j_call: TRBJ1-3
d_call: TRBD1
v_call: TRBV29-1

cdr3_aa: CSVGARLAGSNEQFF
j_call: TRBJ2-1
d_call: TRBD2
v_call: TRBV29-1

cdr3_aa: CASSSGPTGGGQETQYF
j_call: TRBJ2-5
d_call: TRBD1
v_call: TRBV5-6